These 26 T cell receptor beta chains were all obtained from the same sample, sequenced in a study of cytomegalovirus exposure and HLA in healthy donors. Use of 60 Vbeta and 13 Jbeta primers characterized the PCR. Data came from immunoSEQ multiplex PCR; TCRdb stores just in-frame clones and leaves some out. This table has 200,000 or so clones, 70% to 80% appearing once. Sequencing input: PBMCs. These receptors originate from a male donor in good health and CMV-seronegative.

The rearrangement joins TRBV5-1 to TRBJ2-7, with D tentatively TRBD2 (5 bases). In germline, CDR1 is SGHRS, CDR2 YFSETQ. Trimming shortened V by 3 bases and J by 2 bases, and 21 bases separated the two germline ends. CDR3 length equals 17 residues. The CDR3 DNA reads TGCGCCAGCAGCTCCCTACTGGACTGGAGTCCCACCTACGAGCAGTACTTC. Amino acid sequence: CASSSLLDWSPTYEQYF.

J is TRBJ2-5 and V is TRBV29-1; the D is unclear. The J call may be faulty, since TRBJ2-7 better matches the DNA end. Germline CDR1 SQVTM, CDR2 ANQGSEA. This CDR3 is built from 11 residues. CDR3 coding DNA: TGCAGCGTTGGACTTCGCTACGAGCAGTACTTC. As protein: CSVGLRYEQYF.

The chain uses TRBV7-9 and TRBJ2-7; D gene uncertain. The CDR3 is 13 residues long. The germline V and J ends were trimmed by 5 bases and 3 bases, with 11 bases remaining between them. Germline V gene data show CDR1 as SEHNR and CDR2 as FQNEAQ (reference sequence). CDR3 loop: CASSPAGDYEQYF. Here the CDR3 DNA reads TGTGCCAGCAGCCCCGCAGGTGACTACGAGCAGTACTTC.

The gene calls are TRBV4-1 and TRBJ1-2; 7 bases are a match to TRBD1. The J segment lost 7 bases and the V segment lost 0 bases, leaving 8 bases of the junction unmatched. The CDR3 is 15 residues long. Germline CDR1 MGHRA, CDR2 YSYEKL. The DNA of the CDR3 is TGCGCCAGCAGCCAAGATGGGGCAGGGGGGTCTGGCTACACCTTC. This sequence encodes CASSQDGAGGSGYTF.

Concerning this clone itself: The junction departs from germline at one end; a sequencing error may be responsible. V is TRBV7-9 and J is TRBJ2-2; D gene unclear. This CDR3 is built from 13 residues. Germline lookup yields CDR1 SEHNR and CDR2 FQNEAQ (reference sequence). CDR3 DNA: TGTTCCAGCAGCTTCTCAGGAACCGGGGAGCTGTTTTTT. This gives the protein CSSSFSGTGELFF.

This chain links TRBV9 with TRBJ1-5; 8 bases align to TRBD1. CDR1 SGDLS and CDR2 YYNGEE come from the germline V gene. This CDR3 has 15 residues. Trimming removed 4 bases from V and 6 bases from J; junction bases left unmatched: 9. CDR3 sequence (DNA): TGTGCCAGCAGCCCAGGGACAGGTGCGGGTCAGCCCCAGCATTTT. Translation: CASSPGTGAGQPQHF.

This chain joins TRBV19 and TRBJ1-5, with 11 bases that match TRBD1. The germline gives CDR1 LNHDA, CDR2 SQIVND (reference sequence). The trim removed 7 bases at V and 6 bases at J, leaving 8 bases unmatched. The CDR3 runs 15 residues. CDR3 protein: CASNRGQGATQPQHF. The CDR3 nucleotides are TGTGCCAGTAATCGCGGACAGGGGGCAACTCAGCCCCAGCATTTT.

This clone was found a few times. The chain couples TRBV2 to TRBJ1-3, with 10 bases matching TRBD1. CDR1 is SNHLY and CDR2 is FYNNEI in the germline V gene. This CDR3 spans 13 amino acids. J gave up 8 bases and V 6 bases, and 4 bases lay outside the gene matches. The CDR3 loop is CASRRDRGYTIYF. As DNA, the CDR3 is TGTGCCAGCAGGCGGGACAGGGGATACACCATATATTTT.

This rearrangement joins TRBV5-4 to TRBJ1-1; a possible D gene is TRBD1 (5 bases). Germline assignment: CDR1 SGHNT and CDR2 YYREEE (reference sequence). The CDR3 covers 15 residues. V lost 1 base to trimming and J lost 1 base, with 11 bases between them. CDR3 in amino acids: CASSLQGRANTEAFF. The CDR3 bases are TGTGCCAGCAGCTTGCAGGGCAGGGCGAACACTGAAGCTTTCTTT.

The V and J genes are TRBV5-1 and TRBJ2-6, with a weak D call TRBD1 (6 bases). This CDR3 spans 17 amino acids. CDR1 and CDR2 (germline): SGHRS, YFSETQ. The V gene lost 1 base and the J gene lost 0 bases, with 11 bases spanning the gap. In nucleotides, the CDR3 is TGCGCCAGCAGCTTGAGAACAGGGTACTCTGGGGCCAACGTCCTGACTTTC. This codes for CASSLRTGYSGANVLTF.

The chain couples TRBV6-6 to TRBJ1-2; D remains ambiguous. V dropped 8 bases and J dropped 4 bases, with 5 bases sitting between them. This CDR3 region has 10 residues. The V gene's germline CDR1 is MNHNY and CDR2 SVGAGI (reference sequence). CDR3: CASGSYGYTF. The DNA for the CDR3 is TGTGCCAGCGGCAGCTATGGCTACACCTTC.

This sequence joins TRBV27 and TRBJ1-3; 9 nucleotides match TRBD1. V lost 8 bases and J lost 3; bases outside the gene matches: 5. The CDR3 has 14 amino acids. Germline CDR1 MNHEY, CDR2 SMNVEV (reference sequence). The CDR3 DNA sequence: TGTGCCAGCGGCCGGACAGGGGTTGGAAACACCATATATTTT. As protein: CASGRTGVGNTIYF.

The chain carries TRBV5-1 and TRBJ2-5; 12 bases fit TRBD2. The V segment lost 5 bases and the J segment 4 bases; nucleotides outside the gene matches: 9. CDR3 length: 16 amino acids. Germline lookup yields CDR1 SGHRS and CDR2 YFSETQ. For the CDR3, the DNA is TGCGCCAGCAGTCCTCTAGCGGGAGGGCCATCAGAGACCCAGTACTTC. Translation: CASSPLAGGPSETQYF. The full variable domain, completed using reference TRBV5-1 and TRBJ2-5, is KAGVTQTPRYLIKTRGQQVTLSCSPISGHRSVSWYQQTPGQGLQFLFEYFSETQRNKGNFPGRFSGRQFSNSRSEMNVSTLELGDSALYLCASSPLAGGPSETQYFGPGTRLLVL.

The chain combines TRBV23-1 with TRBJ2-7, with unresolved D. TRBV23-1 is recorded as an ORF, its role being uncertain. V was shortened by 9 bases and J by 1 base, with 19 bases between the two germline ends. CDR3 length: 15 amino acids. DNA for the CDR3: TGCGCCAGACACGCCGTTGAGGATAAATCCTACGAGCAGTACTTC. Its translation is CARHAVEDKSYEQYF.

V and J are TRBV7-3 and TRBJ2-5; 10 bases match TRBD2. This CDR3 is built from 15 residues. The germline gives CDR1 SGHTA, CDR2 FQGTGA. Trimming removed 5 bases from V and 3 bases from J; junction bases left unmatched: 6. In DNA form, the CDR3 reads TGTGCCAGCAGCCTAGCGGGAGCCGCAAAAGAGACCCAGTACTTC. This gives the protein CASSLAGAAKETQYF.

This chain connects TRBV21-1 to TRBJ2-7; whether TRBD1, the table's D call, matches the DNA was not checked. TRBV21-1 is a pseudogene. This CDR3 has 16 amino acids. CDR3 sequence (DNA): TGTGCCAGCAGCAAACCCCGGCAGGGGGGCACCTACGAGCAGTACTTC. Translated, it gives CASSKPRQGGTYEQYF.

This clone was counted between two and nine times. The chain has TRBV7-9 and TRBJ2-7; 7 positions agree with TRBD2. V dropped 3 bases and J dropped 5; count of bases not matched to a gene: 7. Germline CDR1 and CDR2: SEHNR and FQNEAQ (reference sequence). The CDR3 covers 14 residues. CDR3 loop: CASSFHRAGDEQYF. The CDR3 DNA sequence: TGTGCCAGCAGCTTCCATAGGGCGGGAGACGAGCAGTACTTC.

V gene TRBV7-9 combines with J gene TRBJ2-1, with D maybe TRBD2 (6 bases). CDR3 length equals 15 residues. Germline V gives CDR1 SEHNR, CDR2 FQNEAQ (reference sequence). The V and J ends lost 5 bases and 9 bases respectively, with 20 bases between them. CDR3 amino acids: CASSLVETGVGEQFF. In nucleotides, the CDR3 is TGTGCCAGCAGCCTAGTAGAGACGGGAGTAGGTGAGCAGTTCTTC. The variable domain in full, with the rest retrieved from reference TRBV7-9 and TRBJ2-1, is DTGVSQNPRHKITKRGQNVTFRCDPISEHNRLYWYRQTLGQGPEFLTYFQNEAQLEKSRLLSDRFSAERPKGSFSTLEIQRTEQGDSAMYLCASSLVETGVGEQFFGPGTRLTVL.

The chain has TRBV19 and TRBJ2-1; D may be TRBD1 (6 bases). Germline V gene data show CDR1 as LNHDA and CDR2 as SQIVND (reference sequence). V was trimmed by 3 bases and J by 9 bases, leaving 12 bases between them. The CDR3 runs to 13 residues. CDR3 loop: CASSIQGPSEQFF. The CDR3 region has the DNA TGTGCCAGTAGTATCCAGGGGCCAAGTGAGCAGTTCTTC.

This chain uses TRBV18 with TRBJ2-6; D may be TRBD1 (5 bases). Germline V gene data show CDR1 as KGHSH and CDR2 as LQKENI. CDR3 length: 18 residues. Trimming removed 3 bases from V and 0 bases from J, with 15 bases in between. The CDR3 DNA reads TGTGCCAGCTCACCCGAACAGGTCCTTCGCTCTGGGGCCAACGTCCTGACTTTC. Translated, it gives CASSPEQVLRSGANVLTF.

The V gene is TRBV6-1, the J gene TRBJ1-4; D is unclear. Germline V gene lookup returns CDR1 MNHNS and CDR2 SASEGT. The V end lost 4 bases, the J end lost 7 bases, and 19 bases lay between the germline ends. The CDR3 is 16 amino acids. The CDR3 sequence is CASSVDFFAAAEKLFF. Here the CDR3 DNA reads TGTGCCAGCAGTGTCGACTTTTTCGCGGCCGCTGAAAAACTGTTTTTT.

The chain has TRBV9 and TRBJ2-7; 12 nucleotides match TRBD2. Per the germline V gene, CDR1 is SGDLS and CDR2 is YYNGEE. The V segment lost 3 bases and the J segment 5 bases; nucleotides outside the gene matches: 3. The length of the CDR3 is 14 residues. The CDR3, as DNA: TGTGCCAGCAGCGCTAGCGGGAGGGCCGACGAGCAGTACTTC. Residues: CASSASGRADEQYF.

This chain connects TRBV6-4 to TRBJ2-1; D perhaps matches TRBD2 (5 bases). V lost 8 bases to trimming and J lost 0 bases, with 11 bases between them. This CDR3 has 14 residues. Germline CDR1 is MRHNA and CDR2 is SNTAGT. The CDR3 nucleotides read TGTGCCAGCTCCGCGGGCGGCTCCTACAATGAGCAGTTCTTC. Translation gives CASSAGGSYNEQFF.

This sequence joins TRBV5-6 and TRBJ2-1; the match to TRBD1 covers 7 bases. The CDR3 covers 15 residues. CDR1 and CDR2 from the germline V gene are SGHDT and YYEEEE. J lost 1 base, V lost 4 bases, and 5 bases had no gene match. The CDR3 loop is CASSRQGRSYNEQFF. CDR3 nucleotide sequence: TGTGCCAGCAGCCGACAGGGTAGGTCCTACAATGAGCAGTTCTTC.

The gene calls are TRBV30 and TRBJ2-3, with D possibly matching TRBD1 (5 bases). Trimming took 0 bases from V and 2 from J, leaving 12 bases between them. This CDR3 spans 15 amino acids. Germline loops: CDR1 GTSNPN, CDR2 SVGIG (reference sequence). CDR3 nucleotides: TGTGCCTGGAGTGTACTGGCAGGGCCCACAGATACGCAGTATTTT. Protein: CAWSVLAGPTDTQYF.

The CDR3 DNA reads TGTGCCAGCAGTGACCCGGGACTAGCGGCCTACGAGCAGTACTTC. Protein sequence: CASSDPGLAAYEQYF. The chain has TRBV6-1 and TRBJ2-7, with TRBD2 matching 11 bases. The CDR3 sequence is 15 residues long. CDR1 is MNHNS, CDR2 SASEGT, per germline. V dropped 3 bases and J dropped 2; count of bases not matched to a gene: 3.